This TCR beta chain originates from a study of CD8+ T cells in alopecia areata. With respect to this clone: Antigen unknown.

RNA extraction was followed by reverse transcription into cDNA, which acted as the sequencing template. Profiled with immunoSEQ multiplex PCR; TCRdb holds only in-frame clones, not every one. The table shows 100,000 to 130,000 clones, with under 60% occurring only once. Peripheral blood samples and lesional scalp punch biopsies were obtained from alopecia areata patients. Study-level results: Lesional tissue from the scalp (especially in alopecia totalis/universalis) showed higher clonality than normal scalp. Normal skin contains resident alphabeta T cells, and these are also sequenced in scalp samples. In patients, TCRs were shared less clearly than in mice, and HLA may possibly be involved.

CDR1 is MNHEY and CDR2 is SMNVEV in the germline V gene (reference sequence). V lost 2 bases and J 6 bases, leaving 13 bases between the germline ends. CDR3 length: 15 residues. This clonotype originated in a human donor with alopecia areata. The chain is built from TRBV27 and TRBJ2-2; unclear D gene. Sequenced sample: NKG2D-low CD8+ T cells sorted from blood. CDR3 region: CASSLGVGGAGELFF. The CDR3 bases are TGTGCCAGCAGTTTAGGGGTCGGTGGGGCCGGGGAGCTGTTTTTT.